Listed below are T cell receptor beta chains from one sample, sequenced in a study of OX40 agonist ivuxolimab in advanced cancers. TCRdb's table, derived via immunoSEQ multiplex PCR, lists solely in-frame clones and lacks some. The data contain about 46,000 clones, roughly nine tenths of them seen just once; the ten biggest clones take up just under 5%. Material: CD4+ or CD8+ T cells sorted from blood, obtained in a trial of the OX40 agonist ivuxolimab. The source of these receptors is an adult with an advanced solid tumor such as melanoma, head and neck, liver or kidney cancer. The CDR3 runs from the conserved cysteine through the conserved F or W. The D gene is left open where the match is weak. Where a row states a size, it is once, few, many or the class of an expanded clone; other rows omit it.

TRBJ1-2 | - | - | TRBV19 | CASSSGLGYTF | TGTGCCAGTAGTTCAGGTCTTGGCTACACCTTC
TRBJ1-1 | once | TRBD1 | TRBV4-2 | CASSQVGTGATEAFF | TGTGCCAGCAGCCAAGTAGGGACAGGGGCCACTGAAGCTTTCTTT
TRBJ2-3 | - | - | TRBV9 | CASSVGLDSTDTQYF | TGTGCCAGCAGCGTAGGTCTGGATAGCACAGATACGCAGTATTTT
TRBJ1-3 | - | - | TRBV19 | CASTLGLRSGNTIYF | TGTGCCAGTACCTTGGGACTGCGCTCTGGAAACACCATATATTTT
TRBJ2-4 | - | - | TRBV23-1 | CASSRFRRAKNIQYF | TGCGCCAGCAGTCGGTTCCGGCGGGCCAAAAACATTCAGTACTTC
TRBJ2-3 | - | TRBD2 | TRBV28 | CASSLTGGSTDTQYF | TGTGCCAGCAGTTTGACCGGCGGGAGTACAGATACGCAGTATTTT
TRBJ2-5 | - | TRBD1 | TRBV7-3 | CASSLTGQSRETQYF | TGTGCCAGCAGCTTAACGGGACAGTCCCGAGAGACCCAGTACTTC
TRBJ2-7 | - | TRBD2 | TRBV6-5 | CASSYSKREAYEQYF | TGTGCCAGCAGTTACTCGAAGCGGGAGGCCTACGAGCAGTACTTC
TRBJ2-7 | - | - | TRBV4-2 | CASSQAGGTTYEQYF | TGTGCCAGCAGCCAAGCTGGTGGGACCACCTACGAGCAGTACTTC
TRBJ1-1 | - | - | TRBV7-8 | CASSLTSPRTHTEAFF | TGTGCCAGCAGCTTAACCTCACCGAGAACACACACTGAAGCTTTCTTT
TRBJ2-5 | - | - | TRBV9 | CASSVGQAGAAETQYF | TGTGCCAGCAGCGTAGGTCAGGCCGGGGCGGCGGAGACCCAGTACTTC
TRBJ1-5 | - | TRBD1 | TRBV7-6 | CASSPRTGNQPQHF | TGTGCCAGCAGCCCCCGGACAGGGAACCAGCCCCAGCATTTT
TRBJ2-7 | - | - | TRBV4-2 | CASSQVPPTAEGPGEQYF | TGTGCCAGCAGCCAAGTCCCTCCCACAGCGGAGGGACCCGGGGAGCAGTACTTC
TRBJ2-1 | - | TRBD2 | TRBV7-9 | CASSYGGASYNEQFF | TGTGCCAGCAGTTACGGGGGGGCCTCCTACAATGAGCAGTTCTTC
TRBJ2-2 | - | TRBD2 | TRBV4-1 | CASSPQLAGDTGELFF | TGCGCCAGCAGCCCCCAACTAGCGGGAGACACCGGGGAGCTGTTTTTT
TRBJ2-7 | - | - | TRBV11-2 | CASSLDRGRAYEQYF | TGTGCCAGCAGCTTAGATCGGGGCAGAGCCTACGAGCAGTACTTC
TRBJ1-6 | - | TRBD1 | TRBV25-1 | CASRDRVSAGSPLHF | TGTGCCAGCAGGGACAGGGTCTCCGCCGGCTCACCCCTCCACTTT
TRBJ2-7 | - | TRBD2 | TRBV7-6 | CASSPRGTSGRAYEQYF | TGTGCCAGCAGCCCTAGGGGGACTAGCGGGAGAGCGTACGAGCAGTACTTC
TRBJ2-5 | - | - | TRBV27 | CASSYTQLGETQYF | TGTGCCAGCAGTTATACGCAACTCGGGGAGACCCAGTACTTC
TRBJ2-3 | - | - | TRBV7-2 | CASSRGRAGTDTQYF | TGTGCCAGCAGCCGGGGGCGGGCGGGCACAGATACGCAGTATTTT
TRBJ2-7 | - | TRBD1 | TRBV27 | CASGYGTGDEQYF | TGTGCCAGCGGATACGGGACAGGGGACGAGCAGTACTTC
TRBJ1-1 | - | TRBD1 | TRBV15 | CAATDRARQNEAFF | TGTGCCGCTACGGACAGGGCCCGACAGAATGAAGCTTTCTTT
TRBJ2-1 | - | TRBD1 | TRBV9 | CASSVPRQGAYNEQFF | TGTGCCAGCAGCGTACCCCGGCAGGGGGCCTACAATGAGCAGTTCTTC
TRBJ1-2 | - | TRBD1 | TRBV29-1 | CSAGGQANYGYTF | TGCAGCGCCGGGGGACAGGCTAACTATGGCTACACCTTC